The rows below give T cell receptor beta chains drawn from one sample of a study of T cell changes during pregnancy in multiple sclerosis. Repertoires were generated with immunoSEQ multiplex PCR, while TCRdb's copy carries only in-frame clones and drops some. The sample yields 85,000 to 100,000 clones, approximately 92% seen once. The material was peripheral blood, obtained in the first trimester of pregnancy. These receptors all come from a female donor with multiple sclerosis, enrolled in a pregnancy study. Each CDR3 is given with its conserved first and last residue. Fields, in order: D gene, V gene, clone size, J gene, CDR3 DNA, CDR3 protein. The D gene is left open where the match is weak. Size values are once, few and many counts, or a class for expanded clones, and some rows have none.

>.|TRBV5-3|once|TRBJ1-5
TGTGCCAGAAGCGGACTACAGCCCCAGCATTTT
CARSGLQPQHF
>TRBD2|TRBV11-2|.|TRBJ2-7
TGTGCCAGCAGCACGGGACTAGCTTACGAGCAGTACTTC
CASSTGLAYEQYF
>.|TRBV5-1|.|TRBJ1-1
TGCGCCAGCAGCCCCCTGACAGGAAGGAACACTGAAGCTTTCTTT
CASSPLTGRNTEAFF
>.|TRBV5-1|.|TRBJ2-5
TGCGCCAGCAGCTTGGAGGGGATGGAGACCCAGTACTTC
CASSLEGMETQYF
>TRBD2|TRBV28|.|TRBJ2-3
TGTGCCAGCAGGAAGGGACTAGCGGGAGCAGATACGCAGTATTTT
CASRKGLAGADTQYF
>.|TRBV5-1|.|TRBJ2-7
TGCGCCAGCAGCCGGCGGAGGTCAGCGACCTACGAGCAGTACTTC
CASSRRRSATYEQYF
>TRBD1|TRBV28|.|TRBJ2-7
TGTGCCGCAGGTAGACAGGGGACGTCCTCCTACGAGCAGTACTTC
CAAGRQGTSSYEQYF
>TRBD1|TRBV19|.|TRBJ1-1
TGTGCCAGTATCCAACCGGGACAGGCCCTAGCTGAAGCTTTCTTT
CASIQPGQALAEAFF
>.|TRBV29-1|.|TRBJ1-1
TGCAGCGTTGTCAGGGGGAACACTGAAGCTTTCTTT
CSVVRGNTEAFF
>.|TRBV7-2|.|TRBJ1-1
TGTGCCAGCAGCTTAGCCCCAGGGCCGAGACGGGCTTTCTTT
CASSLAPGPRRAFF
>TRBD1|TRBV5-1|.|TRBJ2-2
TGCGCCAGCAGCTTGGGAGCAGGGGGTTTGAACACCGGGGAGCTGTTTTTT
CASSLGAGGLNTGELFF
>.|TRBV4-2|.|TRBJ2-7
TGTGCCAGCAGCCAAGATCCCGGGAAGAGCTCCTACGAGCAGTACTTC
CASSQDPGKSSYEQYF
>TRBD1|TRBV5-8|.|TRBJ1-2
TGTGCCAGCAGCCTACTGACAGGGGTCGGTGGCTACACCTTC
CASSLLTGVGGYTF
>TRBD2|TRBV27|.|TRBJ2-1
TGTGCCAGCAGTTTAAGCGGGGATTACAATGAGCAGTTCTTC
CASSLSGDYNEQFF
>.|TRBV19|.|TRBJ1-1
TGTGCCAGTAGTATAGATGCGGGGAACACTGAAGCTTTCTTT
CASSIDAGNTEAFF
>.|TRBV4-2|.|TRBJ1-5
TGTGCCAGCAGCCAAGATAAAATAAGCCAGCCCCAGCATTTT
CASSQDKISQPQHF
>.|TRBV6-1|.|TRBJ2-7
TGTGCCAGCAAGGGAGGCGAGCAGTACTTC
CASKGGEQYF
>TRBD2|TRBV6-5|.|TRBJ2-1
TGTGCCAGCAGGCGGACTAGCGGGCCCTACAATGAGCAGTTCTTC
CASRRTSGPYNEQFF
>TRBD2|TRBV7-2|.|TRBJ2-7
TGTGCCAGCAGCTTAGTTGTCCAAGCGGGGGAGCAGTACTTC
CASSLVVQAGEQYF
>.|TRBV28|.|TRBJ1-1
TGTGCCAGCAGTTTTTCCGGGGGGCTCGGGGGAGACACTGAAGCTTTCTTT
CASSFSGGLGGDTEAFF